What follows describes a single TCR beta chain. As yet, its antigen is unknown. The junction departs from germline at one end; a sequencing error may be responsible. The library came from three nested PCR rounds adapted from ARM-PCR protocols. TCRdb reanalysed the multiplex PCR reads using MiXCR and keeps one entry per CDR3 protein. The table includes 60,000 to 85,000 distinct CDR3 sequences, more than 75% detected once. The sample originates from a study of tumor and adjacent non-tumor tissue in lung cancer. Whole-study context: The cohort had about a dozen adenocarcinoma, a couple of squamous cell and 1 small cell patients.

The template was RNA from unsorted bulk tissue. More than 3 cm separated this lung sample from the edge of the tumor. Whole-study results and caveats: TCR diversity was significantly greater in tumor than normal lung tissue.

CDR1 is SEHNR, CDR2 FQNEAQ, per germline (reference sequence). The CDR3 has 13 amino acids. Specimen: distant non-tumor lung tissue. The chain combines TRBV7-9 with TRBJ2-5, with a tentative D call TRBD2 (5 bases). The receptor's source is a man in his 60s with non-small cell lung cancer. The CDR3 DNA reads as TGTGCCAGCAGCCCGAGTCGGGGAGAGATCCAGCACTTC. This codes for CASSPSRGEIQHF.